The following is a TCR beta chain sequence with its context. Its antigen remains undetermined. No much larger clonotype is one base removed from it; base qualities were not supplied. The data were taken from a study of blood T cell repertoires in COVID-19 (dated by TCRdb to the early 2020s). Broadly, across the study: Samples covering the acute and convalescent phases of COVID-19 were provided by collaborators in the United States, Italy and Spain. The repertoires were released in a freely available public database intended as a resource for research on the immune response to SARS-CoV-2. The samples were drawn from the first 160 participants of the ongoing ImmuneRACE study and from 1,254 subjects provided by 6 global collaborators. The sample metadata nearly always contained a de-identified subject ID, COVID-19 status, age in years and sex. Where available, HLA class I and class II types were taken from metadata supplied by the sample provider and were not determined by assay-based typing. Deeply sampled blood TCRbeta repertoires from subjects exposed to, actively infected with, or recovered from COVID-19 were included in the dataset. The prospective study material was composed of cDNA or gDNA derived from T cells, B-cell-depleted T cells, or PBMCs.

Study-wide findings and limitations: The quantity of clinical and demographic metadata differed by source and by participant and was supplied without curation.

The CDR3 starts with the cysteine, ends with the phenylalanine, and has 12 residues. This entry keeps only the CDR3 DNA: 36 bases, framed from base 1. Cut back by 5 bases and 6 bases, the V and J ends lie 11 bases apart. For CDR1 and CDR2, the germline V gene lists MNHEY and SVGAGI. Another Seattle source contributed samples from volunteer blood donors who had recovered from COVID-19. Whole blood was collected in K2EDTA tubes by collaborating institutions according to the institutions' own protocols. For TCRbeta analysis, collaborators shipped samples as frozen whole blood, isolated PBMCs, or DNA extracted from either of those sample types. TCRbeta CDR3 regions were amplified from genomic DNA using the immunoSEQ Assay, a bias-controlled multiplex PCR. The authors' pipeline ran thus. Nucleated cell counts per sample were estimated from amplification of reference gene primers within the assay. To quantify the absolute abundance of each unique TCRbeta CDR3 rearrangement, sequence reads were collapsed and filtered. For each sample, productive Simpson clonality was calculated as the square root of Simpson's diversity index over productive rearrangements. Imported from immuneACCESS, the table was reduced by TCRdb to in-frame sequences with V and J called. These copies leave out some clones; in studies compared against another copy, an unresolved V gene accounts for under half, and the cause of the remainder is not known. Clone size and V and J calls were adopted from that table, with D and trimming inferred from the DNA. The sample data list roughly 190,000 clones, and about 88% of these were observed just once. About 6.8% of the sample lies in the top ten.

Rearrangement joined TRBV6-5 to TRBJ2-7; TRBD2 might be the D gene, on 5 matching bases. The TCR comes from a woman in her forties who had recovered from COVID-19. The sequencing input was peripheral blood. The DNA reads as follows: TGTGCCAGCAGTCGGATCCGGGGCGAGCAGTACTTC. This yields the protein CASSRIRGEQYF.